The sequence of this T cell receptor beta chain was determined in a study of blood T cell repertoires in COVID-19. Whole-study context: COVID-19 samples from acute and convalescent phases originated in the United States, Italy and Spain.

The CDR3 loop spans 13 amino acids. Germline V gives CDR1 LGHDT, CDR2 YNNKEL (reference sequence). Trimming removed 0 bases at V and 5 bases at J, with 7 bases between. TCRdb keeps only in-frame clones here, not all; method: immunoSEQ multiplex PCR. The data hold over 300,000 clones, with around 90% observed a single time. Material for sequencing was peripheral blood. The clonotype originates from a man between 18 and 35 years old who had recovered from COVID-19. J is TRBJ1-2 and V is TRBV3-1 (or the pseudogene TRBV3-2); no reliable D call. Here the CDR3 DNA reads TGTGCCAGCAGCCAAGACGATGCGTATGGCTACACCTTC. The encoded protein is CASSQDDAYGYTF.